Presented here are 21 T cell receptor beta chains from one specimen sequenced in a study of cytomegalovirus exposure and HLA in healthy donors. The PCR made use of 60 Vbeta and 13 Jbeta primers. Profiling relied on immunoSEQ multiplex PCR, and the TCRdb table lists in-frame clones only, not all of them. The data hold 80,000 or so clones, with approximately 65% observed a single time. Sequencing was done on a sample of PBMCs. The receptor source for this set is a male donor in good health and CMV-seropositive.

This clone was picked up a small number of times. The genes are TRBV6-5 and TRBJ1-5; a possible D gene is TRBD1 (5 bases). In germline, CDR1 is MNHEY, CDR2 SVGAGI. The CDR3 is 15 residues long. V was shortened by 6 bases and J by 0 bases, with 12 bases between the two germline ends. Written as DNA, the CDR3 is TGTGCCAGCAGACGATCAGGGTCTAGCAATCAGCCCCAGCATTTT. Amino acids: CASRRSGSSNQPQHF.

The chain combines TRBV25-1 with TRBJ2-1; 7 positions match TRBD1. V lost 3 bases, J lost 8 bases, and 7 bases stayed unmatched. The CDR3 is 14 residues long. Germline CDR1 MGHDK, CDR2 SYGVNS. The CDR3 region is CASSEVGGGDEQFF. The CDR3 DNA reads as TGTGCCAGCAGTGAGGTAGGGGGCGGAGATGAGCAGTTCTTC.

The genes are TRBV7-8 and TRBJ2-3, with a tentative D call TRBD2 (6 bases). Germline V gene lookup returns CDR1 SGHVS and CDR2 FQNEAQ. V lost 5 bases to trimming and J lost 0 bases, with 15 bases between them. The CDR3 loop spans 16 amino acids. The CDR3 region is CASSQVGGASTDTQYF. CDR3 in DNA: TGTGCCAGCAGCCAGGTGGGCGGGGCCAGCACAGATACGCAGTATTTT.

The chain recombines TRBV14 with TRBJ2-5; no firm D call. CDR1 and CDR2 (germline): SGHDN, FVKESK. The V end lost 4 bases, the J end lost 4 bases, and 7 bases lay between the germline ends. The CDR3 covers 12 residues. DNA for the CDR3: TGTGCCAGCAGCCGTCGGTTAGAGACCCAGTACTTC. Amino acids: CASSRRLETQYF.

Here the CDR3 reads CASSQGANTEAFF. DNA of the CDR3: TGTGCCAGCAGTCAGGGGGCCAACACTGAAGCTTTCTTT. V is TRBV9 and J is TRBJ1-1, with TRBD1 matching 8 bases. The ends lost 5 bases at V and 2 bases at J; junction bases unmatched: 2. Germline CDR1 SGDLS, CDR2 YYNGEE. CDR3 length: 13 amino acids.

The chain recombines TRBV6-5 with TRBJ2-4; tentative D call: TRBD2 (5 bases). The CDR3 runs 15 residues. The germline V gene encodes CDR1 MNHEY and CDR2 SVGAGI. Trimming took off 2 bases at V and 0 bases at J, with 8 bases between the two ends. The CDR3 sequence is CASSYDYAAKNIQYF. CDR3 coding DNA: TGTGCCAGCAGTTACGACTACGCAGCCAAAAACATTCAGTACTTC.

The chain joins TRBV30 to TRBJ2-5; D uncertain. The germline V gene has CDR1 GTSNPN and CDR2 SVGIG (reference sequence). Trimming stripped 2 bases from V and 5 bases from J, with 6 bases between. This CDR3 comprises 11 residues. The CDR3 nucleotides read TGTGCCTGGAGTCCCCGGGAGACCCAGTACTTC. Protein product: CAWSPRETQYF.

V is TRBV7-3 and J is TRBJ2-5; the D gene is possibly TRBD2 (6 bases). In germline, CDR1 is SGHTA, CDR2 FQGTGA. The CDR3 runs to 14 residues. V was shortened by 5 bases and J by 3 bases, with 13 bases between the two germline ends. CDR3 DNA sequence: TGTGCCAGCAGCCGTGGATGGGGGGAAGAGACCCAGTACTTC. Its translation is CASSRGWGEETQYF.

The rearrangement joins TRBV4-3 to TRBJ1-3; 10 bases line up with TRBD1. Germline V gene lookup returns CDR1 LGHNA and CDR2 YSLEER. The CDR3 is made up of 17 amino acids. With 1 base clipped from V and 4 bases from J, the junction kept 7 bases outside the gene matches. CDR3 bases: TGCGCCAGCAGCCAAGCGACCGGGACAGGGGTCGGAAACACCATATATTTT. This encodes CASSQATGTGVGNTIYF.

J is TRBJ2-7 and V is TRBV6-5, with D unresolved. V lost 1 base and J 2 bases, leaving 9 bases between the germline ends. This CDR3 comprises 14 residues. Germline assignment: CDR1 MNHEY and CDR2 SVGAGI. CDR3: CASSYYPSAYEQYF. Written as DNA, the CDR3 is TGTGCCAGCAGTTACTACCCTAGTGCCTACGAGCAGTACTTC.

This clone appeared a single time. This sequence joins TRBV4-3 and TRBJ2-7, with TRBD1 matching 7 bases. Germline V gene lookup returns CDR1 LGHNA and CDR2 YSLEER. The V gene end was trimmed by 0 bases and the J gene end by 1 base; junction bases not matched to a gene: 9. This CDR3 region has 17 residues. CDR3 sequence (DNA): TGCGCCAGCAGCCAAGATCCGACAGGGCCCTTATCCTACGAGCAGTACTTC. Protein product: CASSQDPTGPLSYEQYF.

The chain employs TRBV29-1 and TRBJ2-5; 7 bases are a match to TRBD1. Germline trimming cut 2 bases from V and 2 bases from J; bases unmatched to any gene: 5. The CDR3 is 14 amino acids. Germline V gives CDR1 SQVTM, CDR2 ANQGSEA. CDR3 coding DNA: TGCAGCGTTGAAAAAGGGGGCCCACAAGAGACCCAGTACTTC. It codes for CSVEKGGPQETQYF.

This clone was seen once. The chain couples TRBV5-4 to TRBJ2-7; 7 nucleotides line up with TRBD1. This CDR3 has 15 amino acids. Germline V gene data show CDR1 as SGHNT and CDR2 as YYREEE (reference sequence). Unmatched junction bases numbered 13, after V lost 7 bases and J lost 3 bases. The CDR3 sequence: CASGDDDRVGYEQYF. CDR3 DNA sequence: TGTGCCAGCGGGGATGATGACAGGGTGGGCTACGAGCAGTACTTC.

The chain combines TRBV7-3 with TRBJ1-1; 7 positions agree with TRBD1. V gave up 5 bases and J gave up 5 bases; unmatched junction bases: 5. Germline values: CDR1 SGHTA, CDR2 FQGTGA. This CDR3 has 13 residues. The CDR3, as DNA: TGTGCCAGCAGCCCGCACAGGGGAACTGAAGCTTTCTTT. It translates to CASSPHRGTEAFF.

This clone was seen only once. J is TRBJ2-2 and V is TRBV5-1; 8 nucleotides line up with TRBD1. Germline-derived CDR1 and CDR2 are SGHRS and YFSETQ. V gave up 2 bases and J gave up 1 base; unmatched junction bases: 4. The length of the CDR3 is 16 residues. Here the CDR3 reads CASSLDRGRNTGELFF. The CDR3 DNA follows: TGCGCCAGCAGCTTAGACAGGGGTAGGAACACCGGGGAGCTGTTTTTT.

This chain connects TRBV5-1 to TRBJ2-3; 9 bases agree with TRBD1. Losses at the gene ends were 5 bases for V and 3 bases for J; bases not matched to a gene: 4. The CDR3 runs 14 residues. CDR1 and CDR2 (germline): SGHRS, YFSETQ. The CDR3: CASRQGAETDTQYF. CDR3 bases: TGCGCCAGCAGACAGGGGGCTGAGACAGATACGCAGTATTTT.

The J gene is TRBJ1-2, the V gene TRBV7-2, with 12 bases aligning to TRBD1. Germline V lookup: CDR1 SGHTA, CDR2 FQGNSA. V was pared by 7 bases and J by 4 bases, with 7 bases of the junction left unmatched. This CDR3 is 15 amino acids long. The CDR3 DNA sequence: TGTGCCAGCATGGGACAGGGGGCGTCTGGCTATGGCTACACCTTC. Protein sequence: CASMGQGASGYGYTF.

In this sample, this clone turned up a few times. The chain couples TRBV5-4 to TRBJ1-2; TRBD1 aligns across 7 bases. Germline CDR1 and CDR2: SGHNT and YYREEE (reference sequence). This CDR3 contains 16 residues. Losses at the gene ends were 2 bases for V and 3 bases for J; bases not matched to a gene: 10. As DNA, the CDR3 is TGTGCCAGCAGCTTTGCTCGACAGGGCTCCTACTATGGCTACACCTTC. It codes for CASSFARQGSYYGYTF.

The rearrangement uses TRBV27 and TRBJ2-2; D not certain. The germline V gene has CDR1 MNHEY and CDR2 SMNVEV (reference sequence). Deletions cut 3 bases from V and 3 bases from J, with 5 bases between. CDR3 length equals 13 residues. The CDR3 region is CASSFLDTGELFF. DNA for the CDR3: TGTGCCAGCAGTTTCTTAGACACCGGGGAGCTGTTTTTT.

This chain links TRBV7-9 with TRBJ2-3, with 9 bases fitting TRBD2. The junction had 2 bases not matched to a gene; V was cut back by 2 bases and J by 2 bases. Germline CDR1 reads SEHNR; CDR2 reads FQNEAQ (reference sequence). The CDR3 length is 15 residues. The CDR3 is CASSLLAGFTDTQYF. CDR3 sequence (DNA): TGTGCCAGCAGCTTACTAGCGGGGTTCACAGATACGCAGTATTTT.

The V call is TRBV6-1, the J call TRBJ2-7; D remains unclear. The V end lost 1 base, the J end lost 1 base, and 11 bases lay between the germline ends. The V gene's germline CDR1 is MNHNS and CDR2 SASEGT. The length of the CDR3 is 15 residues. CDR3 nucleotide sequence: TGTGCCAGCAGTGAAGGAGCGCTACCTTCCTACGAGCAGTACTTC. This encodes CASSEGALPSYEQYF.